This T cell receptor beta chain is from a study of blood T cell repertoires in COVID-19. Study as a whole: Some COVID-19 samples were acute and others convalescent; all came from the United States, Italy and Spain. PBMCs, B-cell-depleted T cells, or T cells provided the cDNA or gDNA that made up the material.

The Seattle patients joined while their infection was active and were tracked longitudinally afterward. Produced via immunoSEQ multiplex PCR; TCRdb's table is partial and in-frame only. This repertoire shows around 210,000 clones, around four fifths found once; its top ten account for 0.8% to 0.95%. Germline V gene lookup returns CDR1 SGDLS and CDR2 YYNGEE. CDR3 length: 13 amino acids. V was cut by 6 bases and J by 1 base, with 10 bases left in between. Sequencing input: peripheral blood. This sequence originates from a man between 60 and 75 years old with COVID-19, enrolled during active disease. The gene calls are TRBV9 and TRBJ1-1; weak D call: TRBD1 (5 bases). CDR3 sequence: CASTMGGNTEAFF. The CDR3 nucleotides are TGTGCCAGCACCATGGGGGGGAACACTGAAGCTTTCTTT.